The sequence of this TCR beta chain was determined in a study of blood T cell repertoires in COVID-19. The wider study: Sites across the United States, Italy and Spain contributed samples from acute and convalescent COVID-19. From T cells, B-cell-depleted T cells, or PBMCs came the material, which was cDNA or gDNA.

Germline CDR1 is SGHAT and CDR2 is FQNNGV. V trimming: 3 bases; J trimming: 3 bases; junction bases outside the gene matches: 1. CDR3 length equals 14 residues. This clone came up once. As processed by the authors: Amplification of reference gene primers provided the estimated nucleated cell counts. Clones were sequenced by immunoSEQ multiplex PCR, and TCRdb holds only the in-frame ones, with some missing. V and J calls and clone size are copied from that table; D and trimming were computed from the DNA. The data contain 280,000 or so clones, 88% of them singletons. The chain couples TRBV11-2 to TRBJ2-7; 11 positions agree with TRBD1. This TCR was sampled from a woman aged 25 to 39 who had recovered from COVID-19. Specimen: peripheral blood. CDR3 sequence reads: CASSLDRGHYEQYF. CDR3 in DNA: TGTGCCAGCAGCTTGGACAGGGGGCACTACGAGCAGTACTTC.